This T cell receptor beta chain was recorded in a study of T-cell memory formation after mild COVID-19. Study outcomes and limitations: CD4+ contracting clones lay mainly in CM and EM, CD8+ ones in EMRA.

This clonotype was detected a few times. Its antigen is not identified. The CDR3 spans 14 residues. Per germline, CDR1 DFQATT and CDR2 SNEGSKA (reference sequence). Unmatched junction bases numbered 6, after V lost 6 bases and J lost 7 bases. Each CDR3 protein gets one entry after TCRdb re-called the 5' RACE reads with MiXCR. The table includes some 410,000 distinct CDR3 sequences, roughly a quarter detected once. The TCR was taken from an adult woman who had mild COVID-19 (a few samples of this study predate the infection). Cell type and time point are not known. Sequences were obtained from PBMCs or a T cell subset sorted from them (not recorded which). The chain is built from TRBV20-1 and TRBJ2-5; 15 bases are shared with TRBD2. CDR3 in amino acids: CSARTSGGVGTQYF. The CDR3 DNA sequence: TGCAGTGCGCGGACTAGCGGGGGGGTGGGGACCCAGTACTTC.